The next 3 T cell receptor beta chains were all read from a single sample in a study of type 1 and type 2 diabetes patients. PCR was run on genomic DNA. Multiplex PCR with 30 forward and 13 reverse primers amplified the TCR beta CDR3. TCRdb analysed the multiplex PCR reads with MiXCR anew, one entry per CDR3 protein. Of 280,000 or so distinct CDR3 sequences detected, roughly 44% appear once; the ten largest clones hold around 15%. Input material: peripheral blood mononuclear cells (PBMCs). These receptors were collected from a man between 18 and 35 years old with type 2 diabetes.

V gene TRBV5-1 combines with J gene TRBJ2-6; 7 bases match TRBD2. There are 15 residues in the CDR3. Losses at the gene ends were 1 base for V and 9 bases for J; bases not matched to a gene: 7. In germline, CDR1 is SGHRS, CDR2 YFSETQ. The CDR3 coding sequence is TGCGCCAGCAGCTTGAGCGGGGACCTAGGCAACGTCCTGACTTTC. Its translation is CASSLSGDLGNVLTF.

The CDR3 nucleotides read TGTGCCAGCATCCCGGTAGGACAGACATACGAGCAGTACTTC. This gives the protein CASIPVGQTYEQYF. The chain employs TRBV28 and TRBJ2-7; weak D call: TRBD1 (6 bases). The V end was cut by 7 bases, the J end by 4 bases, with 17 bases between. This CDR3 contains 14 residues. Per germline, CDR1 MDHEN and CDR2 SYDVKM.

The chain combines TRBV19 with TRBJ2-2; D might be TRBD1 (5 bases). Germline CDR1 reads LNHDA; CDR2 reads SQIVND (reference sequence). This CDR3 has 14 residues. V was clipped by 10 bases and J by 1 base, with 13 bases between them. In nucleotides, the CDR3 is TGTGCCATACGCAGGGTAGGGAACACCGGGGAGCTGTTTTTT. Amino acid sequence: CAIRRVGNTGELFF.